A selection of T cell receptor beta chains follows, all from one sample in a study of CD8 T cells in Susac syndrome. Via MiXCR, TCRdb re-called the immunoSEQ multiplex PCR reads, giving one row per CDR3 protein. The data contain roughly 120,000 distinct CDR3 sequences, around 94% of them singletons. Sequenced material: CD4+ T cells from PBMCs. The receptor set was obtained from a human donor with multiple sclerosis. Both conserved end residues are part of each CDR3. A D gene is named only where the DNA matches it firmly. Where a row states a size, it is once, few, many or the class of an expanded clone; other rows omit it.

clone_size j_call v_call d_call cdr3_nt cdr3_aa
NA TRBJ1-2 TRBV18 NA TGTGCCAGCTCACCACCGTCAGGGGCAAGTGGCTACACCTTC CASSPPSGASGYTF
NA TRBJ2-2 TRBV10-3 NA TGTGCCATCTGGGTCGGCGGCGCCGGGGAGCTGTTTTTT CAIWVGGAGELFF
NA TRBJ2-3 TRBV20-1 TRBD1 TGCAGTGCTCCAAGGACAGGGGGGACAGATACGCAGTATTTT CSAPRTGGTDTQYF
NA TRBJ1-1 TRBV4-1 NA TGCGCCAGCAGCCAAGGCCTCCTGAACACTGAAGCTTTCTTT CASSQGLLNTEAFF
NA TRBJ2-2 TRBV4-2 NA TGTGCCAGCAGCCAAGATGTTCACGGGGTGGAGGGGGAGCTGTTTTTT CASSQDVHGVEGELFF
once TRBJ1-1 TRBV4-3 NA TGCGCCAGCAGCCCGCAGACAGTTAACACTGAAGTTTTCTTT CASSPQTVNTEVFF
NA TRBJ2-7 TRBV6-5 TRBD2 TGTGCCAGCAGTTCCGGGACTAGCGGGACCGACGAGCAGTACTTC CASSSGTSGTDEQYF
NA TRBJ2-5 TRBV3-1 NA TGTGCCAGCGGTTCCCAAGAGACCCAGTACTTC CASGSQETQYF
NA TRBJ2-7 TRBV15 NA TGTGCCACCAGCAGAGATCCGGGGACGGGTACCTACGAGCAGTACTTC CATSRDPGTGTYEQYF
NA TRBJ1-2 TRBV6-2/TRBV6-3 NA TGTGCCAGCAGTCCTACAGGGAGCGAGGGCTACACCTTC CASSPTGSEGYTF
few TRBJ1-5 TRBV6-1 TRBD1 TGTGCCAGCAGTGGGACAGGGTACAATCAGCCCCAGCATTTT CASSGTGYNQPQHF
NA TRBJ1-1 TRBV4-3 TRBD1 TGCGCCAGCAGCCAAGATCCTACAGGGGCCACTGAAGCTTTCTTT CASSQDPTGATEAFF
NA TRBJ1-4 TRBV30 NA TGTGCCTGGAGTGTACGGGGGGCAAAGGGCGAAAAACTGTTTTTT CAWSVRGAKGEKLFF
NA TRBJ2-7 TRBV28 TRBD2 TGTGCCAGCACTAGCGGGAGGCTTAACGAGCAGTACTTC CASTSGRLNEQYF
NA TRBJ2-1 TRBV23-1 NA TGCGCCAGCAGTCTCTCGAGGGACGGACCGTTCTTC CASSLSRDGPFF
once TRBJ1-2 TRBV11-2 NA TGTGCCAGCAGCTTAGTTTCGGGGGCCGTGAACTATGGCTACACCTTC CASSLVSGAVNYGYTF
once TRBJ2-1 TRBV12-3/TRBV12-4 TRBD2 TGTGCCAGCAGCTTAGCGGGGGAGTCCTACAATGAGCAGTTCTTC CASSLAGESYNEQFF
once TRBJ1-4 TRBV7-2 NA TGTGCCAGCAGCGTGGGACGGTTTAATGAAAAACTGTTTTTT CASSVGRFNEKLFF
NA TRBJ2-1 TRBV5-4 NA TGTGCCAGCGGAAAACAGATATTTCTCAATGAGCAGTTCTTC CASGKQIFLNEQFF
NA TRBJ2-7 TRBV6-2/TRBV6-3 NA TGTGCCAGCAGTTTGTGGGATTACTACGAGCAGTACTTC CASSLWDYYEQYF
NA TRBJ2-5 TRBV14 NA TGTGCCAGCAGCCAAGATCTAGGTTGGAGGGACAGCGTCCAAGAGACCCAGTACTTC CASSQDLGWRDSVQETQYF
NA TRBJ2-7 TRBV15 TRBD1 TGTGCCCAGAGTCCCGGGACAGGGCTCTACGAGCAGTACTTC CAQSPGTGLYEQYF
NA TRBJ1-1 TRBV29-1 NA TGCAGCGTTGTGGCCGCGGGGAACACTGAAGCTTTCTTT CSVVAAGNTEAFF
NA TRBJ2-5 TRBV3-1 NA TGTGCCAGCAGCCAAGGGCAGGTGGGAGAGACCCAGTACTTC CASSQGQVGETQYF
NA TRBJ2-1 TRBV14 TRBD2 TGTGCCAGCAGCTTTTCCCCGGGACTAACATCCTCCTACAATGAGCAGTTCTTC CASSFSPGLTSSYNEQFF
NA TRBJ2-7 TRBV21-1 NA TGTGCCAGCCTCCTCGGGGTCTCCTACGAGCAGTACTTC CASLLGVSYEQYF
once TRBJ2-7 TRBV4-3 NA TGCGCCAGCAGCCAAGAGCGGGCCGAGCAGTACTTC CASSQERAEQYF
NA TRBJ2-2 TRBV7-9 NA TGTGCCAGCAAGTCTTACAGGAACACCGGGGAGCTGTTTTTT CASKSYRNTGELFF
once TRBJ2-7 TRBV30 NA TGTGCCTGGGGAGGGGCGTCCCCGGGGGAGCAGTACTTC CAWGGASPGEQYF
NA TRBJ2-6 TRBV5-1 NA TGCGCCAGCCGGCCAGGGGCCGGGGCCAACGTCCTGACTTTC CASRPGAGANVLTF
NA TRBJ2-5 TRBV3-1 TRBD2 TGTGCCAGCAGCCCCGGGCTAGCGGGGGCGCGAGAGACCCAGTACTTC CASSPGLAGARETQYF
NA TRBJ2-1 TRBV16 NA TGTGCCAGCAGCCTGAAACTCCGCAATGAGCAGTTCTTC CASSLKLRNEQFF
NA TRBJ1-1 TRBV7-9 TRBD1 TGTGCCAGCAGACAGGGGGACACTGAAGCTTTCTTT CASRQGDTEAFF
NA TRBJ2-2 TRBV5-4 NA TGTGCCAGCAGCTCAAGACCAGGGGGGGACACCGGGGAGCTGTTTTTT CASSSRPGGDTGELFF
once TRBJ2-5 TRBV6-2/TRBV6-3 TRBD2 TGTGCCAGCAGTGCTCTGGGGGAGGGCCAAGAGACCCAGTACTTC CASSALGEGQETQYF
NA TRBJ1-4 TRBV5-1 NA TGCGCCAGCAGCTTGAGGTCCTCAGGGGCCGAGAAACTGTTTTTT CASSLRSSGAEKLFF
once TRBJ2-1 TRBV5-1 TRBD1 TGCGCCAGCAGCCAACGACAGGGGGGCAATGAGCAGTTCTTC CASSQRQGGNEQFF
NA TRBJ2-1 TRBV5-4 TRBD2 TGTGCCAGCAGCTTGGGCGGGAGCTCCTACAATGAGCAGTTCTTC CASSLGGSSYNEQFF
NA TRBJ2-7 TRBV6-2/TRBV6-3 NA TGTGCCAGCAGTTACTCTAGGACTACGGTACACGAGCAGTACTTC CASSYSRTTVHEQYF
NA TRBJ2-3 TRBV5-1 NA TGCGCCAGCAGCTCGGGAGTGACAGATACGCAGTATTTT CASSSGVTDTQYF
NA TRBJ1-5 TRBV20-1 NA TGCAGTGCTAGTGGGGGCTCAGGCAATCAGCCCCAGCATTTT CSASGGSGNQPQHF
NA TRBJ1-2 TRBV30 NA TGTGCCTGGACTACAGCAGGGATCTATGGCTACACCTTC CAWTTAGIYGYTF
NA TRBJ2-7 TRBV18 TRBD1 TGTGCCAGCTCCGTACGACAGGGGGCCTACGAGCAGTACTTC CASSVRQGAYEQYF
once TRBJ1-2 TRBV5-4 TRBD1 TGTGCCAGCAGCTTGGGACAGGGGGGCTACACCTTC CASSLGQGGYTF
NA TRBJ2-7 TRBV29-1 TRBD1 TGCAGCGTTGTTGGGACAGGGTTTGATCGAGAGCAGTACTTC CSVVGTGFDREQYF
NA TRBJ2-5 TRBV18 NA TGTGCCAGCTCCGATGGGGGCCAAGAGACCCAGTACTTC CASSDGGQETQYF
NA TRBJ2-7 TRBV11-1 NA TGTGCCAGCAGTCCGTGGGGCAAGTACGAGCAGTACTTC CASSPWGKYEQYF
once TRBJ1-1 TRBV29-1 TRBD1 TGCAGCGGATCAGAGGGGGCGAAGACTGAAGCTTTCTTT CSGSEGAKTEAFF
NA TRBJ1-2 TRBV30 TRBD1 TGTGCCTGGAGTGTACCAGGGGGCGGACGGAACTATGGCTACACCTTC CAWSVPGGGRNYGYTF
NA TRBJ2-7 TRBV5-1 NA TGCGCCAGCAGCTTGGAAGCCACCTACGAGCAGTACTTC CASSLEATYEQYF
NA TRBJ1-1 TRBV12-3/TRBV12-4 TRBD1 TGTGCCAGCAGTAGGCGGCAGGGGGAGTTCGCTTTCTTT CASSRRQGEFAFF
NA TRBJ2-1 TRBV15 TRBD1 TGTGCCACCAGCAGCCGCGGGGACAGGAACAATGAGCAGTTCTTC CATSSRGDRNNEQFF